This T cell receptor (beta chain) is drawn from a study of blood T cells in healthy people across ages. Details on this clonotype: Its antigen is as yet unknown.

Study observations and caveats: As age increased, TCR beta diversity per million T cells fell in a roughly linear fashion. The donors' CMV status was not determined, possibly confounding changes in expanded clonotypes.

The sample providers were healthy Caucasian people from Russia, aged about 6 to 90. Primed by a sample-barcoded 5' primer and a J-beta primer mix, a second PCR proceeded for about 7 to 11 cycles. TCRdb ran MiXCR on the 5' RACE reads and lists one entry per CDR3 protein. The sample includes 1.5 million to 2 million distinct CDR3 sequences, approximately 40% seen only once; the top ten take under 30%. The sample consisted of blood. The origin of this receptor is a human donor in good health.

The CDR3 bases are TGTGCCAGCAGCTTACACCTTGGCGGGGTGAATACCGGGGAGCTGTTTTTT. The encoded protein is CASSLHLGGVNTGELFF. The chain links TRBV7-2 to TRBJ2-2; D may be TRBD2 (6 bases). Germline-derived CDR1 and CDR2 are SGHTA and FQGNSA. Trimming pared 2 bases from V and 5 bases from J, leaving 18 bases between. The CDR3 extends over 17 amino acids.